Listed below are T cell receptor beta chains from one sample, sequenced in a study of blood T cell repertoires in COVID-19. Produced via immunoSEQ multiplex PCR; TCRdb's table is partial and in-frame only. The table records hundreds of thousands of clones, around 85% of them present only once. Sequenced: PBMCs or T cells enriched from blood (not recorded which). These TCRs come from a woman in her thirties or forties who had recovered from COVID-19. CDR3s include the opening cysteine and the closing phenylalanine or tryptophan. The order of the fields is V gene, CDR3 protein.

v_gene: TRBV7-6; CDR3aa: CASSLAEADTQYF
v_gene: TRBV11-1; CDR3aa: CASSMSGGTDTQYF
v_gene: TRBV5-4; CDR3aa: CASSLMGTGGTEAFF
v_gene: TRBV28; CDR3aa: CASSTRDRGRGSPLHF
v_gene: TRBV9; CDR3aa: CASSVVGTGATDTQYF
v_gene: TRBV18; CDR3aa: CASSPRGITGDTIYF
v_gene: TRBV2; CDR3aa: CASSPPSLYYEQYF
v_gene: TRBV7-9; CDR3aa: CASSLDVQPSEAFF
v_gene: TRBV30; CDR3aa: CAWSVLRDTPVEQYF
v_gene: TRBV28; CDR3aa: CASSKTATDTQYF
v_gene: TRBV4-3; CDR3aa: CASSQARGDNSPLHF
v_gene: TRBV19; CDR3aa: CASRGTQVTEAFF
v_gene: TRBV21-1; CDR3aa: CASSHRQGATYSNQPQHF
v_gene: TRBV27; CDR3aa: CASSPQRGSYEQYF
v_gene: TRBV7-3; CDR3aa: CASSLWAGNSYEQYF
v_gene: TRBV21-1; CDR3aa: CASSKGREGLWYEQYF
v_gene: TRBV7-2; CDR3aa: CASSLDAPGLRGYTF
v_gene: TRBV28; CDR3aa: CASSLPPAGHGEQYF
v_gene: TRBV18; CDR3aa: CASSPVGQNQPQHF
v_gene: TRBV6-1; CDR3aa: CASSDNSNSEQYF
v_gene: TRBV5-1; CDR3aa: CASSLERNTGELFF
v_gene: TRBV21-1; CDR3aa: CASSKLPRPRSSYEQYF
v_gene: TRBV5-1; CDR3aa: CASSPGVRVGTEAFF
v_gene: TRBV7-8; CDR3aa: CASSGAGRGLKYEQYF
v_gene: TRBV19; CDR3aa: CASSIKGQGTNEQYF